This T cell receptor beta chain was sequenced for a study of cytomegalovirus exposure and HLA in healthy donors. Looked up from germline, CDR1 is MGHRA and CDR2 is YSYEKL. The junction had 9 bases not matched to a gene; V was cut back by 4 bases and J by 5 bases. The CDR3 spans 15 residues. Clones were sequenced by immunoSEQ multiplex PCR, and TCRdb holds only the in-frame ones, with some missing. Of roughly 49,000 clones listed, 85% to 95% were seen once; the top ten hold roughly 7.1%. This clone was picked up a small number of times. What it binds is not known. Whole-study findings and limits: Investigators reported under 200 TCR beta chains as tied to cytomegalovirus.

The sample was PBMCs. The receptor was isolated from a woman aged 18-29 years in good health and CMV-seropositive. This chain links TRBV4-1 with TRBJ1-1; 8 bases are shared with TRBD1. The CDR3 loop reads CASSPLQGARTEAFF. CDR3 nucleotides: TGCGCCAGCAGCCCACTCCAGGGGGCAAGGACTGAAGCTTTCTTT.